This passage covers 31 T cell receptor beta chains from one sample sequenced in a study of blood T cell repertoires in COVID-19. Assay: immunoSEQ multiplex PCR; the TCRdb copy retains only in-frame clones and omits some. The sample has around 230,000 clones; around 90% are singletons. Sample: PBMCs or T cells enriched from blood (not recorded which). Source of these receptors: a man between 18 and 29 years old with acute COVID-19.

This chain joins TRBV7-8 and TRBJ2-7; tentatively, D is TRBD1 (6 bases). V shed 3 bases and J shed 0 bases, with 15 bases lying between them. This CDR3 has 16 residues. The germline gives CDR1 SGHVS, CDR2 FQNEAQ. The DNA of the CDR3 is TGTGCCAGCAGCTTCCGGCAGGGGCCAAGCTCCTACGAGCAGTACTTC. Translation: CASSFRQGPSSYEQYF.

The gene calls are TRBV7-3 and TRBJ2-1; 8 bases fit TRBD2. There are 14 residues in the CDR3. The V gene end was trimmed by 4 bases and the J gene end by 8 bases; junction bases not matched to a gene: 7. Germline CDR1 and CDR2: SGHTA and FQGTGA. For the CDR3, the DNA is TGTGCCAGCAGCTCCCGACTACTAGCGGATGAGCAGTTCTTC. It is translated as CASSSRLLADEQFF.

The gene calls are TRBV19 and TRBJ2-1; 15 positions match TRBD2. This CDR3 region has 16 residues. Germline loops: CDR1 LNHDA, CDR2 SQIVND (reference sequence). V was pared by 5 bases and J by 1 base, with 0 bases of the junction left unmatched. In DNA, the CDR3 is TGTGCCAGTAGTGGGACTAGCGGGAGGTCCTACAATGAGCAGTTCTTC. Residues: CASSGTSGRSYNEQFF.

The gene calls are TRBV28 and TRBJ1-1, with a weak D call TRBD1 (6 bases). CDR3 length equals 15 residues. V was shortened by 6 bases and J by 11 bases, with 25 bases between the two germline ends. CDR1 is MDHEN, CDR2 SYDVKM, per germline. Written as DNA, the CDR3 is TGTGCCAGCAGGTCCTCAGGGGCGAAAGTTCTTGGGGCTTTCTTT. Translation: CASRSSGAKVLGAFF.

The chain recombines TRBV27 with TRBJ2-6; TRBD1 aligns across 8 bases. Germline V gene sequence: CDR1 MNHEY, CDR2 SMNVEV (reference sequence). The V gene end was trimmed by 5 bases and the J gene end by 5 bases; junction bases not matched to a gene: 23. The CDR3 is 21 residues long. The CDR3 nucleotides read TGTGCCAGCAGTCCCTTCGAGGTAATGATTGGACAGGGCGTTAGGGCCAACGTCCTGACTTTC. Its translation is CASSPFEVMIGQGVRANVLTF.

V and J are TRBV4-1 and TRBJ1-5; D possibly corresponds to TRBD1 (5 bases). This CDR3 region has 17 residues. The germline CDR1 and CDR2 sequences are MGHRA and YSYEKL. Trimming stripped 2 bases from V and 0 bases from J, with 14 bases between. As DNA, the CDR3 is TGCGCCAGCAGCCAATTGGTGTCAGGGATTAGCAATCAGCCCCAGCATTTT. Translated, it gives CASSQLVSGISNQPQHF.

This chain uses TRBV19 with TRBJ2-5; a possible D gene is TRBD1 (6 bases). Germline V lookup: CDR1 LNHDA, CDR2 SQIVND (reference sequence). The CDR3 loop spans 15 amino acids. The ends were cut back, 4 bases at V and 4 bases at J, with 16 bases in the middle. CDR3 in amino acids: CASSNTGTPVETQYF. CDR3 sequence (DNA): TGTGCCAGTAGTAACACCGGGACACCTGTAGAGACCCAGTACTTC.

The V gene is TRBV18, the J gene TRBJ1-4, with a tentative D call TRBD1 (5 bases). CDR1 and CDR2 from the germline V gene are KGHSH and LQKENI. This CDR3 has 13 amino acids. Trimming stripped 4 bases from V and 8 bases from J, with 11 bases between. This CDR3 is CASSQDTSEKLFF. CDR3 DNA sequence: TGTGCCAGCTCACAGGACACTTCAGAAAAACTGTTTTTT.

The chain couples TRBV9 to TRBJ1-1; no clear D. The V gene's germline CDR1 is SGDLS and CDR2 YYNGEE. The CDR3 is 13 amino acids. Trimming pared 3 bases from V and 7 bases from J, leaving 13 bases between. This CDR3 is CASSGTDRGEAFF. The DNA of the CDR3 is TGTGCCAGCAGCGGCACCGACCGCGGTGAAGCTTTCTTT.

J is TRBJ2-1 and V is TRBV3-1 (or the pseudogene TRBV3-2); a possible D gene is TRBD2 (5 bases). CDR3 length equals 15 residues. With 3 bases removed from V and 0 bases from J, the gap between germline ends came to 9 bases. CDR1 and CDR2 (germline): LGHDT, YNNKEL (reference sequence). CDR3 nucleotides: TGTGCCAGCAGCCAGCGCGGGTCCTCCTACAATGAGCAGTTCTTC. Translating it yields CASSQRGSSYNEQFF.

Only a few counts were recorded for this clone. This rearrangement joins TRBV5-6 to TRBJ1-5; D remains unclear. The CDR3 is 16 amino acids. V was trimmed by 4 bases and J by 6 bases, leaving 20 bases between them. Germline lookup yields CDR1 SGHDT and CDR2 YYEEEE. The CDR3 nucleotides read TGTGCCAGCAGCCGGGTTGGAGGACGCGTCAGTCAGCCCCAGCATTTT. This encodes CASSRVGGRVSQPQHF.

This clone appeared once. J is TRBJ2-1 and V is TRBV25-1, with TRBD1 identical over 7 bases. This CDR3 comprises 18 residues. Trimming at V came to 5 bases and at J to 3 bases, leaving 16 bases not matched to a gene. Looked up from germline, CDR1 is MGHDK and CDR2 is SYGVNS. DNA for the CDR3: TGTGCCAGCAGTTCGTCCGCCTCCCGGGACAGAGTCTACAATGAGCAGTTCTTC. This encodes CASSSSASRDRVYNEQFF.

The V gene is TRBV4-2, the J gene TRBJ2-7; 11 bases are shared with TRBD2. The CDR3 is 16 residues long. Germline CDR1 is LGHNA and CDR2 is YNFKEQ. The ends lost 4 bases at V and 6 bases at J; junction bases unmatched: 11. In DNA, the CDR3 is TGTGCCAGCAGCCCTAACAGGCGACTAGCGGGACCCGAGCAGTACTTC. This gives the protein CASSPNRRLAGPEQYF.

This CDR3 reads CASSVATGGWTWVESYNEQFF. DNA of the CDR3: TGTGCCAGCAGCGTAGCGACAGGGGGTTGGACCTGGGTGGAGTCTTACAATGAGCAGTTCTTC. The chain uses TRBV9 and TRBJ2-1, with 9 positions matching TRBD1. CDR3 length: 21 amino acids. V lost 0 bases, J lost 4 bases, and 20 bases stayed unmatched. Germline assignment: CDR1 SGDLS and CDR2 YYNGEE.

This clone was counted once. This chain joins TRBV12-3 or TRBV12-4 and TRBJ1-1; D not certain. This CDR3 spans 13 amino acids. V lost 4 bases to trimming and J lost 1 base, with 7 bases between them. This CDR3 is CASSSGSNTEAFF. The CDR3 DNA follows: TGTGCCAGCAGTTCGGGGTCGAACACTGAAGCTTTCTTT.

The CDR3 nucleotides are TGTGCCAGCAGCTTGGACCAGGGGAACACCGGGGAGCTGTTTTTT. Encoded protein: CASSLDQGNTGELFF. The chain couples TRBV5-4 to TRBJ2-2; weak D call: TRBD1 (5 bases). This CDR3 is built from 15 residues. V lost 0 bases, J lost 1 base, and 7 bases lay in between. CDR1 SGHNT and CDR2 YYREEE come from the germline V gene (reference sequence). Filled out from reference TRBV5-4 and TRBJ2-2, the complete variable domain reads ETGVTQSPTHLIKTRGQQVTLRCSSQSGHNTVSWYQQALGQGPQFIFQYYREEENGRGNFPPRFSGLQFPNYSSELNVNALELDDSALYLCASSLDQGNTGELFFGEGSRLTVL.

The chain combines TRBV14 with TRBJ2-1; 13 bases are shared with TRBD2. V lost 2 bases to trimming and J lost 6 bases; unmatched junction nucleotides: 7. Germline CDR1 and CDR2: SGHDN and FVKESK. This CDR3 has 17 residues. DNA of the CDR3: TGTGCCAGCAGCCAATGGACTAGCGGGAGAGTAGGCAATGAGCAGTTCTTC. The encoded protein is CASSQWTSGRVGNEQFF.

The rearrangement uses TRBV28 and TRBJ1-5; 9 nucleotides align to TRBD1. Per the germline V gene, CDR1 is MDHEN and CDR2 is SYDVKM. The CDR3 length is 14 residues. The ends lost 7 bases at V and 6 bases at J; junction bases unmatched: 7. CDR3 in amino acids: CASTKTGGSQPQHF. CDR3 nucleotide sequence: TGTGCCAGCACTAAAACAGGGGGCTCTCAGCCCCAGCATTTT.

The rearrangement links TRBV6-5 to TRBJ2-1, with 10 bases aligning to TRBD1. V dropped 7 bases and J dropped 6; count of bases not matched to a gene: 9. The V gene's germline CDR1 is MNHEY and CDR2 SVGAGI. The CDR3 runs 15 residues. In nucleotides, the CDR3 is TGTGCCAGCATGGATTCGGGACAGGGGTTCAATGAGCAGTTCTTC. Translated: CASMDSGQGFNEQFF.

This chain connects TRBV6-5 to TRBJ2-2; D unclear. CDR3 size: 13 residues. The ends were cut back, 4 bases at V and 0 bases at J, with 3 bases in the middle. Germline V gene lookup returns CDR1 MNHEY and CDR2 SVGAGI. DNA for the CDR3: TGTGCCAGCAGTTTCGCGAACACCGGGGAGCTGTTTTTT. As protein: CASSFANTGELFF.

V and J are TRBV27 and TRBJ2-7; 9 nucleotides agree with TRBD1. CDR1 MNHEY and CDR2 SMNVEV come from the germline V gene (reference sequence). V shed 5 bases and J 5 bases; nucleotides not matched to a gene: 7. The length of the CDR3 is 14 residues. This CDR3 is CASSRQGGPDEQYF. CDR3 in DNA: TGTGCCAGCAGTCGACAGGGGGGACCCGACGAGCAGTACTTC.

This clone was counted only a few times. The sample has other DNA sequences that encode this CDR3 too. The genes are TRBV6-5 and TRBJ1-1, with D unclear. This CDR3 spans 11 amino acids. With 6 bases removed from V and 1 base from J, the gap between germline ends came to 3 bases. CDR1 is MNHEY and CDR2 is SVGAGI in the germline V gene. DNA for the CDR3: TGTGCCAGCAGGCGGAACACTGAAGCTTTCTTT. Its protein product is CASRRNTEAFF.

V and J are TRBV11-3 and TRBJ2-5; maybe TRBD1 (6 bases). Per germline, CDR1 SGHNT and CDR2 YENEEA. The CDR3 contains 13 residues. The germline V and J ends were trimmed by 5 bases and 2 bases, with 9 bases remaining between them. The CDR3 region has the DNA TGTGCCAGCAGCGTGAGGGGGCAAGAGACCCAGTACTTC. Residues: CASSVRGQETQYF.

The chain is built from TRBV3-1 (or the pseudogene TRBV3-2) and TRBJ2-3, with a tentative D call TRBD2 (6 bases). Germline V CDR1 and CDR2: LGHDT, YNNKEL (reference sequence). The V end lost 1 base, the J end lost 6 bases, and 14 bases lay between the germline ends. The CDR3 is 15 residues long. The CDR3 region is CASSQGLTGGDTQYF. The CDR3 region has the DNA TGTGCCAGCAGCCAAGGGTTGACCGGAGGGGATACGCAGTATTTT.

The CDR3 spells CASSQASVTVAASNEQFF. CDR3 nucleotide sequence: TGCGCCAGCAGCCAAGCGTCAGTCACGGTAGCAGCGAGCAATGAGCAGTTCTTC. The gene calls are TRBV4-3 and TRBJ2-1; D remains ambiguous. There are 18 residues in the CDR3. V was trimmed by 1 base and J by 6 bases, leaving 22 bases between them. Germline V gene sequence: CDR1 LGHNA, CDR2 YSLEER.

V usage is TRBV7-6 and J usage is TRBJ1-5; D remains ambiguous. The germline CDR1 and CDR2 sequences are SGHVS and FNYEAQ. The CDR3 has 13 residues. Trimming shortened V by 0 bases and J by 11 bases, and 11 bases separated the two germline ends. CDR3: CASSLAEHSAQHF. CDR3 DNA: TGTGCCAGCAGCTTAGCTGAGCACTCGGCCCAGCATTTT.

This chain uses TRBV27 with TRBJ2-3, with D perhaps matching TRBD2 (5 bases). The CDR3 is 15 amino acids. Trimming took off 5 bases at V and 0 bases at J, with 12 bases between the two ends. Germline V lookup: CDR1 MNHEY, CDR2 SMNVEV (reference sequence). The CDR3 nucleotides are TGTGCCAGCAGTCCATTCGGCGGGAGCACAGATACGCAGTATTTT. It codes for CASSPFGGSTDTQYF.

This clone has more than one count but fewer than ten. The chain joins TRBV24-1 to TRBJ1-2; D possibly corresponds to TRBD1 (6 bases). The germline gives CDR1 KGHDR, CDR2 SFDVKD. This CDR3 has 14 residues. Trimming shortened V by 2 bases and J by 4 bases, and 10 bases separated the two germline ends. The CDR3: CATSDSWTVYGYTF. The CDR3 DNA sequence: TGTGCCACCAGTGATTCCTGGACAGTCTATGGCTACACCTTC.

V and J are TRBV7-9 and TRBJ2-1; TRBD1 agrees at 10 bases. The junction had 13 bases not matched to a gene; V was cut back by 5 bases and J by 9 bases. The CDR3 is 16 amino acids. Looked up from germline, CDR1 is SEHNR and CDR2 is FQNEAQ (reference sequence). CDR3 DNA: TGTGCCAGCAGCCCGCCCGGGACAGGGGCGAACGGTGAGCAGTTCTTC. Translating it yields CASSPPGTGANGEQFF.

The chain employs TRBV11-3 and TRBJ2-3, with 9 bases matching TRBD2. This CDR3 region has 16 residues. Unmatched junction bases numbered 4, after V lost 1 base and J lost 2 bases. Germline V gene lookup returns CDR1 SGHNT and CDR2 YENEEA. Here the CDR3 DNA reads TGTGCCAGCAGCTTAGGGCTAGCGGGACTCACAGATACGCAGTATTTT. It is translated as CASSLGLAGLTDTQYF.

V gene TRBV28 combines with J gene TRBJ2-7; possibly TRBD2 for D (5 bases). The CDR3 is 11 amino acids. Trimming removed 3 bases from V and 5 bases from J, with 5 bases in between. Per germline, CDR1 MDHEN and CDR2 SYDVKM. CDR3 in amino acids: CASSLGDEQYF. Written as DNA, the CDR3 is TGTGCCAGCAGTTTGGGAGACGAGCAGTACTTC. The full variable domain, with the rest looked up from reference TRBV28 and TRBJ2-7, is DVKVTQSSRYLVKRTGEKVFLECVQDMDHENMFWYRQDPGLGLRLIYFSYDVKMKEKGDIPEGYSVSREKKERFSLILESASTNQTSMYLCASSLGDEQYFGPGTRLTVT.